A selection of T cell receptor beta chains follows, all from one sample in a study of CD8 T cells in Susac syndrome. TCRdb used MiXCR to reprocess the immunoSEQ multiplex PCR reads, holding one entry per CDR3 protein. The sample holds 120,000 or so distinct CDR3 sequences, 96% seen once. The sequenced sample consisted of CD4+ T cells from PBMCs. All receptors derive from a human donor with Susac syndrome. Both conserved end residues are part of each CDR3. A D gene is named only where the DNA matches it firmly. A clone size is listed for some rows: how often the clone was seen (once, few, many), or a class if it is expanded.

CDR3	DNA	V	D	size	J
CASSPDLGRNTEAFF	TGTGCCAGCAGTCCGGACCTTGGTCGGAACACTGAAGCTTTCTTT	TRBV27	.	.	TRBJ1-1
CAWSGPRGRGTQYF	TGTGCCTGGAGTGGCCCCAGGGGGCGAGGGACCCAGTACTTC	TRBV30	TRBD1	.	TRBJ2-5
CASSWTGALAYGYTF	TGTGCCAGTAGTTGGACAGGGGCCTTAGCATATGGCTACACCTTC	TRBV19	TRBD1	.	TRBJ1-2
CASSQGHSNQPQHF	TGCGCCAGCAGCCAGGGACATTCTAATCAGCCCCAGCATTTT	TRBV4-3	.	.	TRBJ1-5
CASGFTGTEETQYF	TGTGCCAGCGGGTTCACCGGGACAGAAGAGACCCAGTACTTC	TRBV27	TRBD1	.	TRBJ2-5
CASRSTGYVEKLFF	TGTGCCAGCAGATCGACAGGGTATGTCGAAAAACTGTTTTTT	TRBV2	TRBD1	.	TRBJ1-4
CSPRTASSPDTQYF	TGCAGTCCTAGGACCGCCTCGTCCCCAGATACGCAGTATTTT	TRBV20-1	.	.	TRBJ2-3
CASGTVIPGELFF	TGTGCCAGCGGCACAGTGATCCCCGGGGAGCTGTTTTTT	TRBV12-3/TRBV12-4	.	.	TRBJ2-2
CASSLRLAGGEQFF	TGTGCCAGCAGCCTCCGACTAGCGGGAGGTGAGCAGTTCTTC	TRBV14	TRBD2	.	TRBJ2-1
CASSVSSGPLHTDTQYF	TGTGCCAGCAGCGTATCAAGCGGCCCTCTCCACACAGATACGCAGTATTTT	TRBV9	.	.	TRBJ2-3
CASSARLAGNNEQFF	TGTGCCAGCAGCGCAAGACTAGCGGGGAACAATGAGCAGTTCTTC	TRBV9	TRBD2	.	TRBJ2-1
CASSLAGTTRREQFF	TGTGCCAGCAGCTTAGCTGGGACGACAAGGAGAGAGCAGTTCTTC	TRBV7-9	.	once	TRBJ2-1
CASSPNRKNSNQPQHF	TGTGCCAGCAGTCCCAACAGAAAAAATAGCAATCAGCCCCAGCATTTT	TRBV12-3/TRBV12-4	.	.	TRBJ1-5
CATSRVSGGDRGLEQYF	TGTGCCACCAGCAGAGTCTCCGGCGGGGACAGGGGCCTCGAGCAGTACTTC	TRBV15	TRBD1	.	TRBJ2-7
CASSQREGDEQFF	TGTGCCAGCAGTCAGCGGGAGGGCGATGAGCAGTTCTTC	TRBV6-4	TRBD2	.	TRBJ2-1
CASSPDRSGTDTQYF	TGTGCCAGCAGTCCAGACAGGTCTGGCACCGATACGCAGTATTTT	TRBV7-2	.	.	TRBJ2-3
CASSLGASGEYGYTF	TGTGCCAGCAGCTTAGGTGCCTCGGGGGAGTATGGCTACACCTTC	TRBV7-2	.	.	TRBJ1-2
CASNLRGSGSANTGELFF	TGTGCCAGCAACCTGCGAGGTAGCGGGAGCGCGAACACCGGGGAGCTGTTTTTT	TRBV2	TRBD2	.	TRBJ2-2
CASSQEQGRTRSSGYEQYF	TGTGCCAGCAGCCAAGAGCAGGGACGGACCCGGAGCTCCGGCTACGAGCAGTACTTC	TRBV14	.	.	TRBJ2-7
CASSERGTGELFF	TGTGCCAGCAGTGAACGGGGGACCGGGGAGCTGTTTTTT	TRBV25-1	.	few	TRBJ2-2
CASSVTRGTSGANVLTF	TGCGCCAGCAGCGTGACACGGGGGACCTCTGGGGCCAACGTCCTGACTTTC	TRBV5-1	.	.	TRBJ2-6
CAWATGDGLGYTF	TGTGCCTGGGCGACAGGGGACGGTTTAGGCTACACCTTC	TRBV30	TRBD1	once	TRBJ1-2
CASSEGAKGNTIYF	TGTGCCAGCAGTGAGGGGGCGAAAGGAAACACCATATATTTT	TRBV28	TRBD1	.	TRBJ1-3
CASSLDRVNQPQHF	TGTGCCAGCAGTCTAGACAGGGTCAATCAGCCCCAGCATTTT	TRBV12-3/TRBV12-4	TRBD1	.	TRBJ1-5
CASSLFRDTEAFF	TGTGCCAGCAGCTTGTTCAGGGACACTGAAGCTTTCTTT	TRBV5-4	.	.	TRBJ1-1
CASSQGAAPYNEQFF	TGTGCCAGCAGCCAAGGGGCAGCACCATACAATGAGCAGTTCTTC	TRBV3-1	.	.	TRBJ2-1
CASSVGNPGTGYGAFF	TGTGCCAGCAGCGTAGGAAACCCCGGGACAGGCTATGGAGCTTTCTTT	TRBV9	TRBD1	.	TRBJ1-1
CASSFRQGDTGELFF	TGTGCCAGCAGTTTCCGACAGGGGGACACCGGGGAGCTGTTTTTT	TRBV12-3/TRBV12-4	TRBD1	.	TRBJ2-2
CSALGEGLSVQPQHF	TGCAGTGCTCTAGGGGAGGGCTTATCGGTACAGCCCCAGCATTTT	TRBV20-1	.	.	TRBJ1-5
CASSFWGKGVIQPQHF	TGTGCCAGCAGCTTCTGGGGTAAAGGGGTTATCCAGCCCCAGCATTTT	TRBV7-2	.	.	TRBJ1-5
CASSGSSTDTQYF	TGTGCCAGTAGCGGGTCTAGCACAGATACGCAGTATTTT	TRBV19	.	few	TRBJ2-3
CASSSPTDRYTF	TGTGCCAGCAGTTCCCCTACGGATCGCTACACCTTC	TRBV28	.	.	TRBJ1-2